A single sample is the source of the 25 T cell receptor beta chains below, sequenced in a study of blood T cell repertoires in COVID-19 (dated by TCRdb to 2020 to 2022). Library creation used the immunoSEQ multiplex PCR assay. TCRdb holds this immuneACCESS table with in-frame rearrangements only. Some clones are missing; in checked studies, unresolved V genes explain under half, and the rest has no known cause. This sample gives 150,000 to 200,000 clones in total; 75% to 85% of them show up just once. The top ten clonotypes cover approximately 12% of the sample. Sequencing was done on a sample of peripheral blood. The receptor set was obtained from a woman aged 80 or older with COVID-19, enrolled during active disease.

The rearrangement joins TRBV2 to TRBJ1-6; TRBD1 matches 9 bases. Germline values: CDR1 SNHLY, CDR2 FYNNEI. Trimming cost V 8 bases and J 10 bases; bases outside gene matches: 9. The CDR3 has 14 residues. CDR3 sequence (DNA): TGTGCCAGCTCCGGACAGGGGTTTTGGTCACCCCTCCACTTT. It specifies CASSGQGFWSPLHF.

The CDR3 loop reads CASSQSDSLAIYF. The CDR3, as DNA: TGTGCCAGCAGCCAGAGTGACAGTCTGGCCATATATTTT. The gene calls are TRBV14 and TRBJ1-3; D may be TRBD1 (5 bases). Trimming took off 3 bases at V and 11 bases at J, with 14 bases between the two ends. The V gene's germline CDR1 is SGHDN and CDR2 FVKESK. The CDR3 runs 13 residues.

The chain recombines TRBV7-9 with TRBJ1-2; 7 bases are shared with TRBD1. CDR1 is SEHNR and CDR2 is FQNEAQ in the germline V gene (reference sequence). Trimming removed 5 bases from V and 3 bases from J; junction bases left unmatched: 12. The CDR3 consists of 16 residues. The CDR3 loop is CASSADDREFDYGYTF. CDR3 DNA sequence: TGTGCCAGCAGCGCAGACGACAGGGAATTTGACTATGGCTACACCTTC.

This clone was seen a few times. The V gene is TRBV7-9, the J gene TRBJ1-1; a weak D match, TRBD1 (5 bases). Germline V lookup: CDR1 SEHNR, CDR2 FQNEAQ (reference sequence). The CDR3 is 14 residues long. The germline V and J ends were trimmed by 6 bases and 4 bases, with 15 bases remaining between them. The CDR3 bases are TGTGCCAGCAGTTCACGTAGAGACAGCACTGAAGCTTTCTTT. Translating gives CASSSRRDSTEAFF.

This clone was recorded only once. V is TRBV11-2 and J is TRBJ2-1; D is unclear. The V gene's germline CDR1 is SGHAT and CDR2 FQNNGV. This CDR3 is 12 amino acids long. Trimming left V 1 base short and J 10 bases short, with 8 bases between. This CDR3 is CASSLVAWEQFF. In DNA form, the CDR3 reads TGTGCCAGCAGCTTAGTGGCCTGGGAGCAGTTCTTC.

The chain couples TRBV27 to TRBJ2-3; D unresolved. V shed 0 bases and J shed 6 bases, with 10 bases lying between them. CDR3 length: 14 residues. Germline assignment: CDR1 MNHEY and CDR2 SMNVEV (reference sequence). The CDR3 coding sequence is TGTGCCAGCAGTTTATCGTCGAGCGAGGATACGCAGTATTTT. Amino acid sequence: CASSLSSSEDTQYF.

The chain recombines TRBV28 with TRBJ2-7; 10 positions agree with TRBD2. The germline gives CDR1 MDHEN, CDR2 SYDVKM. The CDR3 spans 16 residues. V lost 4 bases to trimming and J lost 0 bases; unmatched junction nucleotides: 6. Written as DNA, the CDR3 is TGTGCCAGCAGTTATCCACTAGCGGGACCCTCCTACGAGCAGTACTTC. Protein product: CASSYPLAGPSYEQYF.

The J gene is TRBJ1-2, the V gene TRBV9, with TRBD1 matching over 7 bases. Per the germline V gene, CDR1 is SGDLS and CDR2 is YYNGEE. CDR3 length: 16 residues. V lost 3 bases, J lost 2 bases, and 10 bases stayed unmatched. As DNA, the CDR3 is TGTGCCAGCAGCGCAGGGGGTGCTCTCCCCAACTATGGCTACACCTTC. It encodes CASSAGGALPNYGYTF.

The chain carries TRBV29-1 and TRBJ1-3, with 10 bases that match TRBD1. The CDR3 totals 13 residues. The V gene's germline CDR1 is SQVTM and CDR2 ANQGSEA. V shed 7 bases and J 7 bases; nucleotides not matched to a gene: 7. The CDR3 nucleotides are TGCAGCGCCGCGACAGGGGGCACTAACACCATATATTTT. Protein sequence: CSAATGGTNTIYF.

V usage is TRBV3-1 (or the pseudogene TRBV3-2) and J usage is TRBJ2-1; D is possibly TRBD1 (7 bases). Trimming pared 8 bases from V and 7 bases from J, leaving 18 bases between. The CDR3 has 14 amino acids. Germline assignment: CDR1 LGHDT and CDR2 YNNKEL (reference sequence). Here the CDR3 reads CASSSRSGGNEQFF. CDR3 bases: TGTGCCAGCTCCTCACGATCAGGGGGGAATGAGCAGTTCTTC.

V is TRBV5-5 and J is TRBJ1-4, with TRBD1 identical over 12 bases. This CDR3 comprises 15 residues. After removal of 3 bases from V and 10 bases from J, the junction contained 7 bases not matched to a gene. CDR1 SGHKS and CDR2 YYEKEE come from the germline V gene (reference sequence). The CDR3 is CASSSGTGGLGKLFF. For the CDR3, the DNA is TGTGCCAGCAGCTCCGGGACAGGGGGCTTAGGAAAACTGTTTTTT.

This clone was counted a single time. The CDR3 loop is CASRSDRGTYNEQFF. The CDR3 coding sequence is TGTGCCAGCAGGTCGGACAGGGGAACCTACAATGAGCAGTTCTTC. This chain uses TRBV6-5 with TRBJ2-1, with 9 nucleotides matching TRBD1. V was clipped by 6 bases and J by 2 bases; unmatched bases: 5. Germline V gene data show CDR1 as MNHEY and CDR2 as SVGAGI. CDR3 length: 15 residues.

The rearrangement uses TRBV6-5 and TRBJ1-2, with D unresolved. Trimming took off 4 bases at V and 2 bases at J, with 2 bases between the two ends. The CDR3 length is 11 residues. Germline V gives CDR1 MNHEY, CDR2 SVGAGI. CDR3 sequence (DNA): TGTGCCAGCAGTTCAAACTATGGCTACACCTTC. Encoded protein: CASSSNYGYTF.

This chain's CDR3 is CASRRDRGGNQPQHF. The CDR3 DNA is TGTGCCAGCAGACGCGACAGGGGGGGAAATCAGCCCCAGCATTTT. The V gene is TRBV28, the J gene TRBJ1-5; 9 nucleotides agree with TRBD1. The length of the CDR3 is 15 residues. Germline V gene data show CDR1 as MDHEN and CDR2 as SYDVKM. V lost 6 bases, J lost 4 bases, and 7 bases stayed unmatched.

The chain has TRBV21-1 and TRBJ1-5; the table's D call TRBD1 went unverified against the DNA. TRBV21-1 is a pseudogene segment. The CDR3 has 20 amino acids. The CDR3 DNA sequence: TGTGCCAGCAGCAGTTACCGGGACAGGGCGGGTACGAAAGGCAATCAGCCCCAGCATTTT. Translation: CASSSYRDRAGTKGNQPQHF.

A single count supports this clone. Here the CDR3 DNA reads TGTGCCAGCAGTTCACCCGGGACAGGGGGCTACGAGCAGTACTTC. It encodes CASSSPGTGGYEQYF. The chain joins TRBV6-5 to TRBJ2-7, with 11 bases aligning to TRBD1. The ends lost 4 bases at V and 3 bases at J; junction bases unmatched: 5. Germline lookup yields CDR1 MNHEY and CDR2 SVGAGI. The length of the CDR3 is 15 residues.

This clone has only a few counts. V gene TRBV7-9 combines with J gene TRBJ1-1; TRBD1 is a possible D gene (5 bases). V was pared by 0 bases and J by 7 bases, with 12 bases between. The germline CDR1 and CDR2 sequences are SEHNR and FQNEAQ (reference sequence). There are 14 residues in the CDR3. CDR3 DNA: TGTGCCAGCAGCTTAGCGGAGGGCAGGGTTGAAGCTTTCTTT. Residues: CASSLAEGRVEAFF. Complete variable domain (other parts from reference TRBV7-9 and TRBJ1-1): DTGVSQNPRHKITKRGQNVTFRCDPISEHNRLYWYRQTLGQGPEFLTYFQNEAQLEKSRLLSDRFSAERPKGSFSTLEIQRTEQGDSAMYLCASSLAEGRVEAFFGQGTRLTVV.

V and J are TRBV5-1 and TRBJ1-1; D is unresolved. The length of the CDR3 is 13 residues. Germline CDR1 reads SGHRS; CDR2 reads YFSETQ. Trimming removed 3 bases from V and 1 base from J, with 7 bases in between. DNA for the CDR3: TGCGCCAGCAGCTCTCAGTGGAACACTGAAGCTTTCTTT. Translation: CASSSQWNTEAFF.

The CDR3 nucleotides are TGCAGCGCTAGAGGAGGAGGGCGGGACACTGAAGCTTTCTTT. As protein: CSARGGGRDTEAFF. The chain is built from TRBV29-1 and TRBJ1-1; D remains unclear. V lost 7 bases to trimming and J lost 3 bases, with 18 bases between them. CDR1 SQVTM and CDR2 ANQGSEA come from the germline V gene. The CDR3 length is 14 residues.

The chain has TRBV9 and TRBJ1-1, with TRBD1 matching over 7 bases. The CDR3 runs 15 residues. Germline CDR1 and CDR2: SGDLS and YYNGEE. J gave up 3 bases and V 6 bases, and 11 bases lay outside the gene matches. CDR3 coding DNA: TGTGCCAGCACCCAAGGGGGGCAGGGGGACACTGAAGCTTTCTTT. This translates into CASTQGGQGDTEAFF.

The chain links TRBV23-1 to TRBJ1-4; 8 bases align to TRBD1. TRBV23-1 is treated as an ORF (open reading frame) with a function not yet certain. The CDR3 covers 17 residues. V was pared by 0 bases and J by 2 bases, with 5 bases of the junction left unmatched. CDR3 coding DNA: TGCGCCAGCAGTCAATCCTGCAGGGGGCAGACTAATGAAAAACTGTTTTTT. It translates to CASSQSCRGQTNEKLFF.

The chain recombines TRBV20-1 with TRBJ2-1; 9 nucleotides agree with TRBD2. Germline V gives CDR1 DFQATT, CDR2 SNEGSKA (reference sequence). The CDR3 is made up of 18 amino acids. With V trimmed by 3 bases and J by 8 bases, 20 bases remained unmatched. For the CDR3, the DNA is TGCAGTGCTAGTAGGTTTGGTGGGCGGGGGGGTTCAGGCGATGAGCAGTTCTTC. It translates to CSASRFGGRGGSGDEQFF.

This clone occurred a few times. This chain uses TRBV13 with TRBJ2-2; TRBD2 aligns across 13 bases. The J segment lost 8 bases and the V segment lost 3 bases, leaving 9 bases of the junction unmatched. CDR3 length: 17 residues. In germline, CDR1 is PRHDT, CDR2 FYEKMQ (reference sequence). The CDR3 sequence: CASSFVGLAGALGELFF. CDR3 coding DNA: TGTGCCAGCAGCTTTGTCGGACTAGCGGGGGCCCTGGGGGAGCTGTTTTTT.

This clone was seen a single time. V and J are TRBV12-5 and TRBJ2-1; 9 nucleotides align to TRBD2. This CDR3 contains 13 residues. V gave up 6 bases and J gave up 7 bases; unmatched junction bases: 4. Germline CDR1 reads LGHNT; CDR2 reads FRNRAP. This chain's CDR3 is CASGASGVNEQFF. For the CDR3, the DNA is TGTGCTAGTGGGGCTAGCGGGGTAAATGAGCAGTTCTTC.

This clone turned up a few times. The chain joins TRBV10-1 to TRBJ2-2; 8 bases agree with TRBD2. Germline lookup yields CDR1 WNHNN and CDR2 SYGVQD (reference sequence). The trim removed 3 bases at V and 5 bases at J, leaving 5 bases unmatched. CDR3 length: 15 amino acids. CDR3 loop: CASSDPGGRTGELFF. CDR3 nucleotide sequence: TGCGCCAGCAGTGACCCGGGGGGGCGGACCGGGGAGCTGTTTTTT.